This T cell receptor beta chain emerged from a study of identical twins. Everyone who gave samples was a healthy Caucasian. With template switching, a universal primer site was added, and the cDNA carried unique molecular identifiers. TCRdb recomputed calls from the 5' RACE reads with MiXCR, one row per CDR3 protein. This sample has 200,000 to 250,000 distinct CDR3 sequences, with 6% to 9% found just once. Germline CDR1 reads MNHNY; CDR2 reads SVGAGI (reference sequence). The CDR3 sequence is 13 residues long. V was cut by 6 bases and J by 4 bases, with 12 bases left in between. This clonotype has only a few counts. These data also formed part of another study, on yellow fever vaccine responses in identical twins.

The TCR was taken from a woman aged 18 to 35 in good health. The gene calls are TRBV6-6 and TRBJ2-5; D perhaps matches TRBD2 (7 bases). Sequencing was done on a sample of memory (CD45RO+) T cells sorted from blood. This chain's CDR3 is CASREGGVETQYF. As DNA, the CDR3 is TGTGCCAGCAGGGAGGGGGGGGTAGAGACCCAGTACTTC.